A selection of T cell receptor beta chains follows, all from one sample in a study of control samples from healthy donors and cancer patients. Some clones are missing from TCRdb's copy, which holds only in-frame ones; the method was immunoSEQ multiplex PCR. The profile shows fewer than 200,000 clones, 93% of them singletons. Sequenced: blood. Receptors originate from a woman aged 55-69 years in good health. The CDR3 runs from the conserved cysteine through the conserved F or W. Fields, in order: clone size, V gene, J gene, D gene, CDR3 DNA, CDR3 protein. A D gene is named only where the DNA matches it firmly. Expanded clones are given a class, and other clones once, few, many or no size at all.

size: .; V: TRBV4-3; J: TRBJ1-1; D: .; DNA: TGCGCCAGCAGCCAAGATAAATGGGGCAGTGAAGCTTTCTTT; CDR3: CASSQDKWGSEAFF
size: .; V: TRBV10-1; J: TRBJ1-6; D: .; DNA: TGCGCCAGCAGAGAGAAGGGGAGGTTAACCTATAATTCACCCCTCCACTTT; CDR3: CASREKGRLTYNSPLHF
size: .; V: TRBV7-6; J: TRBJ2-7; D: .; DNA: TGTGCCAGCAGCTTAGAACAGCCACCCTCCTACGAGCAGTACTTC; CDR3: CASSLEQPPSYEQYF
size: .; V: TRBV7-3; J: TRBJ1-1; D: .; DNA: TGTGCCAGCAGCTTGATGGATAACACTGAAGCTTTCTTT; CDR3: CASSLMDNTEAFF
size: .; V: TRBV10-3; J: TRBJ2-5; D: .; DNA: TGTGCCATCAGTGCTACAGAACAAGAGACCCAGTACTTC; CDR3: CAISATEQETQYF
size: .; V: TRBV20-1; J: TRBJ2-5; D: .; DNA: TGCAGTGCTAATAAAGGAGTGACCCAGTACTTC; CDR3: CSANKGVTQYF
size: .; V: TRBV10-3; J: TRBJ2-3; D: TRBD2; DNA: TGTGCCATCAGTGGTACTAGCGGAGTTTCAGATACGCAGTATTTT; CDR3: CAISGTSGVSDTQYF
size: .; V: TRBV5-1; J: TRBJ1-5; D: TRBD1; DNA: TGCGCCAGCAGCGCAGGGACAGGGGGGACTCAGCCCCAGCATTTT; CDR3: CASSAGTGGTQPQHF
size: once; V: TRBV7-2; J: TRBJ1-3; D: .; DNA: TGTGCCAGCAGCTTGGGCGGAAATGGAAACACCATATATTTT; CDR3: CASSLGGNGNTIYF
size: .; V: TRBV25-1; J: TRBJ1-2; D: TRBD1; DNA: TGTGCCAGCTCCCCCCGAGGGGGCTATGCCTATGGCTACACCTTC; CDR3: CASSPRGGYAYGYTF
size: .; V: TRBV7-8; J: TRBJ2-3; D: TRBD1; DNA: TGTGCCAGCAGTATCGACTATGGGACAGGGAGCACAGATACGCAGTATTTT; CDR3: CASSIDYGTGSTDTQYF
size: .; V: TRBV2; J: TRBJ1-3; D: .; DNA: TGTGCCAGCTCCGGTCCGAGCTCTGGAAACACCATATATTTT; CDR3: CASSGPSSGNTIYF
size: .; V: TRBV11-2; J: TRBJ1-3; D: .; DNA: TGTGCCAGCAGCTTAGCGCGAGACACCATATATTTT; CDR3: CASSLARDTIYF
size: .; V: TRBV19; J: TRBJ1-5; D: TRBD1; DNA: TGTGCCAGTAGTATCGGGACAGGGGGCCTCAGCAATCAGCCCCAGCATTTT; CDR3: CASSIGTGGLSNQPQHF
size: .; V: TRBV4-1; J: TRBJ1-4; D: .; DNA: TGCGCCAGCAGAGTAGGGGGGTTCGGCGAAAAACTGTTTTTT; CDR3: CASRVGGFGEKLFF
size: few; V: TRBV19; J: TRBJ1-2; D: .; DNA: TGTGCCAGTAGTATACAGGGGAACTATGGCTACACCTTC; CDR3: CASSIQGNYGYTF
size: .; V: TRBV2; J: TRBJ2-7; D: .; DNA: TGTGCCAGCAGTGAATCCGCGCAGGGAAGCTCCTACGAGCAGTACTTC; CDR3: CASSESAQGSSYEQYF
size: .; V: TRBV7-6; J: TRBJ1-3; D: .; DNA: TGTGCCAGCAGCTTAGACGGCAGGAGCTCTGGAAACACCATATATTTT; CDR3: CASSLDGRSSGNTIYF
size: .; V: TRBV19; J: TRBJ2-2; D: .; DNA: TGTGCCAGTAGTATCGTTTCTGGGACCGGGGAGCTGTTTTTT; CDR3: CASSIVSGTGELFF
size: .; V: TRBV30; J: TRBJ2-6; D: .; DNA: TGTGCCTGTCGGCCTACGGGGGCCAACGTCCTGACTTTC; CDR3: CACRPTGANVLTF
size: .; V: TRBV21-1; J: TRBJ2-7; D: .; DNA: TGTGCCAGCAGCAAAGATCTCGACGAGCAGTACTTC; CDR3: CASSKDLDEQYF
size: .; V: TRBV19; J: TRBJ1-2; D: TRBD1; DNA: TGTGCCAGTAGTATAAAAGGGGGCAACCACTATGGCTACACCTTC; CDR3: CASSIKGGNHYGYTF
size: .; V: TRBV18; J: TRBJ2-7; D: TRBD1; DNA: TGTGCCAGCTCACGAGCCGGGACAGAGACCTACGAGCAGTACTTC; CDR3: CASSRAGTETYEQYF
size: .; V: TRBV24-1; J: TRBJ2-3; D: TRBD1; DNA: TGTGCCACCAGTGAAGCCGGGACAGGGGGTGCAGATACGCAGTATTTT; CDR3: CATSEAGTGGADTQYF
size: .; V: TRBV7-2; J: TRBJ1-1; D: .; DNA: TGTGCCAGCAGCTTAGTGGAGGTTGGGACTGAAGCTTTCTTT; CDR3: CASSLVEVGTEAFF
size: .; V: TRBV5-1; J: TRBJ2-7; D: .; DNA: TGCGCCAGCAGCCAGACACGGTGGGTGACTTACGAGCAGTACTTC; CDR3: CASSQTRWVTYEQYF
size: .; V: TRBV11-2; J: TRBJ1-4; D: .; DNA: TGTGCCAGCAGCTTATTGGCGTCGGGTGAAAAACTGTTTTTT; CDR3: CASSLLASGEKLFF
size: .; V: TRBV10-3; J: TRBJ2-1; D: TRBD2; DNA: TGTGCCACAAATAGCGGGGATCTCAATGAGCAGTTCTTC; CDR3: CATNSGDLNEQFF
size: .; V: TRBV28; J: TRBJ1-3; D: TRBD1; DNA: TGTGCCAGCAGCCCCGGGACAGGGCCTAGCTCTGGAAACACCATATATTTT; CDR3: CASSPGTGPSSGNTIYF
size: .; V: TRBV14; J: TRBJ1-6; D: .; DNA: TGTGCCAGCAGCCCTTTGGGGCCCCTCCAGTCACCCCTCCACTTT; CDR3: CASSPLGPLQSPLHF
size: .; V: TRBV6-5; J: TRBJ1-5; D: .; DNA: TGTGCCAGCTCCATTGATACCTCACTGGGTCAGCCCCAGCATTTT; CDR3: CASSIDTSLGQPQHF
size: .; V: TRBV27; J: TRBJ1-6; D: .; DNA: TGTGCCAGCATATTAAGCGACAATAATTCACCCCTCCACTTT; CDR3: CASILSDNNSPLHF
size: .; V: TRBV7-9; J: TRBJ2-5; D: TRBD2; DNA: TGTGCCAGCAGCTTGACTAGCGGGGGACCATACCAAGAGACCCAGTACTTC; CDR3: CASSLTSGGPYQETQYF
size: once; V: TRBV12-5; J: TRBJ1-3; D: .; DNA: TGTGCTAGTGGTTTGACGACTGGCGCGGGGGACACCATATATTTT; CDR3: CASGLTTGAGDTIYF
size: .; V: TRBV5-4; J: TRBJ1-1; D: .; DNA: TGTGCCAGCAGCTCTCTTGGACCGGGGCAGTTGAACACTGAAGCTTTCTTT; CDR3: CASSSLGPGQLNTEAFF
size: .; V: TRBV18; J: TRBJ1-1; D: .; DNA: TGTGCCAGCTCAACACAAAGCACTGAGACCACTGAAGCTTTCTTT; CDR3: CASSTQSTETTEAFF
size: .; V: TRBV4-3; J: TRBJ1-2; D: TRBD1; DNA: TGCGCCAGCAGCCAAGCTACGATAGGACAGGGAAATGGCTACACCTTC; CDR3: CASSQATIGQGNGYTF
size: .; V: TRBV3-1/TRBV3-2; J: TRBJ2-1; D: .; DNA: TGTGCCAGCAGCCAAGATTCCGTGGCGGATGAGCAGTTCTTC; CDR3: CASSQDSVADEQFF
size: .; V: TRBV15; J: TRBJ1-5; D: .; DNA: TGTGCCACCAGCAGAGGCCCGGTGGATCAGCCCCAGCATTTT; CDR3: CATSRGPVDQPQHF
size: .; V: TRBV2; J: TRBJ1-2; D: .; DNA: TGTGCCAGCAGTGAAGCTTTCGGGGGACCCAACTATGGCTACACCTTC; CDR3: CASSEAFGGPNYGYTF
size: .; V: TRBV29-1; J: TRBJ1-1; D: .; DNA: TGCAGCGTTGAACGTGGGTTTTTGGGGGGGCGAAAAACTGAAGCTTTCTTT; CDR3: CSVERGFLGGRKTEAFF
size: .; V: TRBV12-5; J: TRBJ2-3; D: .; DNA: TGTGCTAGTGCCCTCCGACCCGGACAGCTAAATGTGTATACGCAGTATTTT; CDR3: CASALRPGQLNVYTQYF
size: .; V: TRBV19; J: TRBJ2-3; D: .; DNA: TGTGCCAGTAGGGTAAACAAAGGCACAGATACGCAGTATTTT; CDR3: CASRVNKGTDTQYF
size: .; V: TRBV30; J: TRBJ1-6; D: TRBD1; DNA: TGTGCCTGGAGTACCACAGGGGGTTCACCCCTCCACTTT; CDR3: CAWSTTGGSPLHF
size: .; V: TRBV7-9; J: TRBJ2-7; D: .; DNA: TGTGCCAGCAGCTTCGTCGCAGGCTACGAGCAGTACTTC; CDR3: CASSFVAGYEQYF
size: .; V: TRBV19; J: TRBJ1-1; D: TRBD1; DNA: TGTGCCAGTAGCCCCCGAACCGGGACAGGGACTTCTGAAGCTTTCTTT; CDR3: CASSPRTGTGTSEAFF
size: .; V: TRBV3-1/TRBV3-2; J: TRBJ2-7; D: .; DNA: TGTGCCAGCAGCCAAGAGTACAGAGCCTACGAGCAGTACTTC; CDR3: CASSQEYRAYEQYF
size: .; V: TRBV6-5; J: TRBJ1-5; D: .; DNA: TGTGCCAGCACCGGTAACAGCTATCAGCCCCAGCATTTT; CDR3: CASTGNSYQPQHF